A single sample gave rise to the 7 T cell receptor beta chains below, sequenced in a study of a mutant IDH1 vaccine in newly diagnosed glioma. As to time point: baseline, week 1 (first vaccination visit). Indicated treatment: pre-vaccination baseline after standard-of-care therapy. The data were produced by immunoSEQ multiplex PCR, yet TCRdb's version contains in-frame clones alone and is incomplete. The sample shows tens of thousands of clones, 80% to 90% of them seen only once. The sample was PBMCs, taken from a glioma patient treated with radiotherapy, temozolomide or both. The origin of the receptors is a man between 25 and 39 years old with glioma.

V usage is TRBV29-1 and J usage is TRBJ2-7; TRBD1 matches 7 bases. CDR3 size: 13 residues. The ends lost 6 bases at V and 2 bases at J; junction bases unmatched: 7. In germline, CDR1 is SQVTM, CDR2 ANQGSEA. The CDR3 is CSVPRQGAYEQYF. CDR3 sequence (DNA): TGCAGCGTCCCCAGGCAGGGGGCCTACGAGCAGTACTTC.

Here the CDR3 DNA reads TGTGCCAGCAGTGGGTCTCTAATGAACACTGAAGCTTTCTTT. It is translated as CASSGSLMNTEAFF. The rearrangement links TRBV28 to TRBJ1-1, with D unclear. Germline assignment: CDR1 MDHEN and CDR2 SYDVKM. CDR3 length: 14 residues. V was trimmed by 5 bases and J by 0 bases, leaving 10 bases between them.

This rearrangement joins TRBV29-1 to TRBJ1-2, with 8 bases lining up with TRBD1. V lost 4 bases, J lost 5 bases, and 12 bases stayed unmatched. The length of the CDR3 is 15 residues. Germline V gives CDR1 SQVTM, CDR2 ANQGSEA. The DNA for the CDR3 is TGCAGCGTTGTGATCTGGGGGGACAGGACTTATGGCTACACCTTC. Translating gives CSVVIWGDRTYGYTF.

The rearrangement uses TRBV11-2 and TRBJ2-3; D is undetermined. Per the germline V gene, CDR1 is SGHAT and CDR2 is FQNNGV. The CDR3 sequence is 14 residues long. Trimming took 3 bases from V and 3 from J, leaving 10 bases between them. The CDR3 DNA reads TGTGCCAGCAGCTTCTCCATTGGTACAGATACGCAGTATTTT. Translating it yields CASSFSIGTDTQYF.

The chain joins TRBV18 to TRBJ2-4, with D possibly being TRBD1 (5 bases). This CDR3 spans 14 amino acids. The V and J ends lost 3 bases and 3 bases respectively, with 9 bases between them. The germline V gene has CDR1 KGHSH and CDR2 LQKENI. CDR3 sequence (DNA): TGTGCCAGCTCACCCCAGGGTCTCAAAAACATTCAGTACTTC. Residues: CASSPQGLKNIQYF.

V is TRBV6-1 and J is TRBJ2-7; 7 bases line up with TRBD1. Germline CDR1 and CDR2: MNHNS and SASEGT. The length of the CDR3 is 15 residues. V was pared by 4 bases and J by 1 base, with 7 bases of the junction left unmatched. This chain's CDR3 is CASSVTGVSSYEQYF. The CDR3 DNA is TGTGCCAGCAGTGTAACAGGGGTCTCGTCCTACGAGCAGTACTTC.

The sample holds a few counts of this clone. The chain is built from TRBV2 and TRBJ1-1; D not resolved. The CDR3 is made up of 13 amino acids. Germline-derived CDR1 and CDR2 are SNHLY and FYNNEI. The V gene lost 9 bases and the J gene lost 2 bases, with 13 bases spanning the gap. For the CDR3, the DNA is TGTGCCAGTCACGCTGACCGAAACACTGAAGCTTTCTTT. It encodes CASHADRNTEAFF. The whole variable domain, filled in from reference TRBV2 and TRBJ1-1, reads EPEVTQTPSHQVTQMGQEVILRCVPISNHLYFYWYRQILGQKVEFLVSFYNNEISEKSEIFDDQFSVERPDGSNFTLKIRSTKLEDSAMYFCASHADRNTEAFFGQGTRLTVV.